Shown below are 29 T cell receptor beta chains from a single sample sequenced in a study of blood T cell repertoires in COVID-19. Produced via immunoSEQ multiplex PCR; TCRdb's table is partial and in-frame only. Of about 130,000 clones in the sample, 86% were seen once. The material sequenced was peripheral blood. The receptors here all came from a human donor in a cohort sampled during active COVID-19.

This clone was picked up one time. This chain links TRBV5-1 with TRBJ2-1, with D perhaps matching TRBD1 (5 bases). Germline CDR1 SGHRS, CDR2 YFSETQ. V was shortened by 4 bases and J by 7 bases, with 24 bases between the two germline ends. The CDR3 consists of 17 residues. The CDR3 protein is CASSPEQDFYIPNEQFF. For the CDR3, the DNA is TGCGCCAGCAGCCCCGAACAGGATTTTTATATACCGAATGAGCAGTTCTTC.

The chain links TRBV5-1 to TRBJ1-1; TRBD1 aligns across 9 bases. In germline, CDR1 is SGHRS, CDR2 YFSETQ. This CDR3 region has 18 residues. The J segment lost 0 bases and the V segment lost 2 bases, leaving 11 bases of the junction unmatched. CDR3 coding DNA: TGCGCCAGCAGCTTCGGAACAGGGGGCGGATTAATGAACACTGAAGCTTTCTTT. Protein sequence: CASSFGTGGGLMNTEAFF. Drawing the rest from reference TRBV5-1 and TRBJ1-1, the complete variable domain is KAGVTQTPRYLIKTRGQQVTLSCSPISGHRSVSWYQQTPGQGLQFLFEYFSETQRNKGNFPGRFSGRQFSNSRSEMNVSTLELGDSALYLCASSFGTGGGLMNTEAFFGQGTRLTVV.

The J gene is TRBJ2-1, the V gene TRBV5-4; 9 bases line up with TRBD2. The V gene's germline CDR1 is SGHNT and CDR2 YYREEE (reference sequence). The CDR3 totals 17 residues. The junction had 13 bases not matched to a gene; V was cut back by 4 bases and J by 5 bases. CDR3 amino acids: CASSNAGTSSQDNEQFF. CDR3 DNA sequence: TGTGCCAGCAGCAACGCCGGGACTAGCTCGCAGGACAATGAGCAGTTCTTC.

In its sample, this clone was seen once. The rearrangement uses TRBV18 and TRBJ2-7, with 7 bases lining up with TRBD1. Germline-derived CDR1 and CDR2 are KGHSH and LQKENI. V lost 3 bases, J lost 4 bases, and 3 bases stayed unmatched. This CDR3 contains 13 residues. The CDR3 loop is CASSPGTAYEQYF. CDR3 nucleotides: TGTGCCAGCTCACCGGGGACAGCTTACGAGCAGTACTTC.

The CDR3 is CASSFMTSGISTDTQYF. The CDR3 DNA reads as TGTGCCAGCAGCTTTATGACTAGCGGGATTAGTACAGATACGCAGTATTTT. The V and J genes are TRBV13 and TRBJ2-3, with 11 bases identical to TRBD2. The V segment lost 3 bases and the J segment 3 bases; nucleotides outside the gene matches: 8. The CDR3 contains 17 residues. The germline V gene encodes CDR1 PRHDT and CDR2 FYEKMQ (reference sequence).

This clone was seen a handful of times. CDR3 DNA: TGTGCCAGCAGTGAATATCCAGGATCGCGGACTCGCCTCGCCGAGCAGTACTTC. This encodes CASSEYPGSRTRLAEQYF. The chain recombines TRBV6-1 with TRBJ2-7; D may be TRBD2 (5 bases). The CDR3 spans 18 residues. Germline V gene sequence: CDR1 MNHNS, CDR2 SASEGT. V dropped 2 bases and J dropped 6 bases, with 26 bases sitting between them.

This chain connects TRBV5-1 to TRBJ1-4; 7 bases are a match to TRBD1. Germline-derived CDR1 and CDR2 are SGHRS and YFSETQ. J gave up 8 bases and V 2 bases, and 15 bases lay outside the gene matches. This CDR3 spans 17 amino acids. In nucleotides, the CDR3 is TGCGCCAGCAGCTTAGGGGCGGGACAGAGTCGATCAGAAAAACTGTTTTTT. It codes for CASSLGAGQSRSEKLFF.

This clone has a single count. The CDR3 reads CASNNPSTDTQYF. The CDR3 region has the DNA TGTGCCAGCAACAATCCCTCGACAGATACGCAGTATTTT. V gene TRBV7-2 combines with J gene TRBJ2-3, with D unclear. Germline V gene sequence: CDR1 SGHTA, CDR2 FQGNSA. The CDR3 is 13 residues long. V was pared by 7 bases and J by 3 bases, with 11 bases between.

The rearrangement joins TRBV28 to TRBJ2-5, with 8 bases matching TRBD1. In germline, CDR1 is MDHEN, CDR2 SYDVKM. The J segment lost 2 bases and the V segment lost 3 bases, leaving 5 bases of the junction unmatched. The CDR3 is 15 residues long. CDR3 amino acids: CASSFGGTGQETQYF. In DNA, the CDR3 is TGTGCCAGCAGTTTCGGAGGGACAGGTCAAGAGACCCAGTACTTC.

With respect to this clone: The sample carries other DNA sequences with the same CDR3. This chain uses TRBV12-3 or TRBV12-4 with TRBJ2-7; weak D call: TRBD2 (6 bases). CDR3 length equals 13 residues. V lost 1 base and J 3 bases, leaving 7 bases between the germline ends. CDR3 nucleotides: TGTGCCAGCAGTTTAGGGGGAGGCTACGAGCAGTACTTC. It codes for CASSLGGGYEQYF.

The chain links TRBV10-2 to TRBJ2-3; TRBD2 matches at 10 bases. This CDR3 spans 12 amino acids. Germline V gene sequence: CDR1 WSHSY, CDR2 SAAADI. Trimming took 1 base from V and 14 from J; bases not matched to a gene: 3. The CDR3 loop reads CASSEWSSGGYF. For the CDR3, the DNA is TGCGCCAGCAGTGAGTGGTCTAGCGGGGGGTATTTT.

CDR3 bases: TGTGCCAGCGATGGACAGGTCCAAGAGACCCAGTACTTC. This sequence encodes CASDGQVQETQYF. The chain is built from TRBV2 and TRBJ2-5; 7 bases agree with TRBD1. CDR1 and CDR2 (germline): SNHLY, FYNNEI. J lost 1 base, V lost 8 bases, and 4 bases had no gene match. The CDR3 contains 13 residues.

The table lists this clone with a count of one. The chain recombines TRBV6-5 with TRBJ1-1, with D hard to call. The CDR3 is 13 residues long. V was trimmed by 5 bases and J by 2 bases, leaving 9 bases between them. Germline lookup yields CDR1 MNHEY and CDR2 SVGAGI. DNA for the CDR3: TGTGCCAGCAGTCCTGAGTTAAACACTGAAGCTTTCTTT. Translated: CASSPELNTEAFF.

The rearrangement joins TRBV5-4 to TRBJ1-2; D uncertain. The germline V gene has CDR1 SGHNT and CDR2 YYREEE (reference sequence). The germline V and J ends were trimmed by 4 bases and 5 bases, with 9 bases remaining between them. The CDR3 extends over 12 amino acids. CDR3 in DNA: TGTGCCAGCAGCCTCACCGGGTATGGCTACACCTTC. Its protein is CASSLTGYGYTF.

The V and J genes are TRBV4-1 and TRBJ2-3, with D perhaps matching TRBD2 (6 bases). CDR1 and CDR2 (germline): MGHRA, YSYEKL. V gave up 0 bases and J gave up 5 bases, with 9 bases separating them. The CDR3 loop spans 14 amino acids. Written as DNA, the CDR3 is TGCGCCAGCAGCCAAGATGGGGGGAGAGATACGCAGTATTTT. Amino acids: CASSQDGGRDTQYF.

The sample holds one count of this clone. This chain connects TRBV7-9 to TRBJ1-6; 8 bases agree with TRBD1. CDR3 length equals 16 residues. Germline CDR1 is SEHNR and CDR2 is FQNEAQ (reference sequence). Germline trimming cut 5 bases from V and 1 base from J; bases unmatched to any gene: 4. CDR3 bases: TGTGCCAGCAGCGGACAGGGTCAATCCTATAATTCACCCCTCCACTTT. Translating it yields CASSGQGQSYNSPLHF.

This clone was seen a single time. The gene calls are TRBV11-2 and TRBJ2-7; 7 bases align to TRBD2. Germline V gives CDR1 SGHAT, CDR2 FQNNGV. V trimming: 2 bases; J trimming: 4 bases; junction bases outside the gene matches: 8. The CDR3 is 15 amino acids. The CDR3 loop is CASSLRSSGPYEQYF. DNA of the CDR3: TGTGCCAGCAGCTTAAGATCTAGCGGCCCTTACGAGCAGTACTTC.

The chain combines TRBV19 with TRBJ1-2, with 11 bases matching TRBD1. Germline lookup yields CDR1 LNHDA and CDR2 SQIVND (reference sequence). Unmatched junction bases numbered 16, after V lost 10 bases and J lost 6 bases. The CDR3 totals 16 residues. The CDR3 protein is CAIRGDRGKSKDGYTF. The DNA of the CDR3 is TGTGCCATAAGAGGGGACAGGGGGAAAAGTAAGGATGGCTACACCTTC.

J is TRBJ1-1 and V is TRBV28; TRBD1 matches at 9 bases. Germline trimming cut 7 bases from V and 5 bases from J; bases unmatched to any gene: 14. Germline V gene sequence: CDR1 MDHEN, CDR2 SYDVKM. The CDR3 extends over 16 amino acids. In nucleotides, the CDR3 is TGTGCCAGCAAGGGACAGGGTTATCTATTTGCGACTGAAGCTTTCTTT. This encodes CASKGQGYLFATEAFF.

The rearrangement uses TRBV15 and TRBJ2-7; 12 bases are shared with TRBD2. The CDR3 loop spans 15 amino acids. Trimming at V came to 3 bases and at J to 9 bases, leaving 9 bases not matched to a gene. The V gene's germline CDR1 is LNHNV and CDR2 YYDKDF (reference sequence). Here the CDR3 DNA reads TGTGCCACCAGCAGTATCCGACTAGCGGGAGCCGCGCAGTACTTC. Translated: CATSSIRLAGAAQYF.

This clone was counted between two and nine times. The chain couples TRBV19 to TRBJ2-3; D may be TRBD1 (5 bases). V gave up 4 bases and J gave up 4 bases, with 18 bases separating them. This CDR3 comprises 16 residues. CDR1 is LNHDA and CDR2 is SQIVND in the germline V gene (reference sequence). CDR3: CASSTSFAVGPDTQYF. CDR3 DNA sequence: TGTGCCAGTAGTACCTCCTTCGCAGTGGGGCCAGATACGCAGTATTTT.

The chain joins TRBV3-1 (or the pseudogene TRBV3-2) to TRBJ2-1, with 7 bases that match TRBD2. Looked up from germline, CDR1 is LGHDT and CDR2 is YNNKEL (reference sequence). V dropped 4 bases and J dropped 6; count of bases not matched to a gene: 12. This CDR3 spans 16 amino acids. The CDR3 DNA reads as TGTGCCAGCAGCCGCCCCCCCTTGCGGGAGCTCAATGAGCAGTTCTTC. It codes for CASSRPPLRELNEQFF.

This clone was seen once. The J gene is TRBJ2-5, the V gene TRBV15, with 13 nucleotides matching TRBD2. Trimming cost V 6 bases and J 7 bases; bases outside gene matches: 5. Per the germline V gene, CDR1 is LNHNV and CDR2 is YYDKDF (reference sequence). The CDR3 consists of 14 residues. In DNA form, the CDR3 reads TGTGCCACCAGACTAGCGGGAGGGCCGGGGACCCAGTACTTC. It yields the protein CATRLAGGPGTQYF.

The CDR3 is CASSSYDNGQYF. The CDR3 DNA sequence: TGTGCCAGCAGTTCCTACGACAACGGCCAGTACTTC. V and J are TRBV6-5 and TRBJ2-5; D is unresolved. This CDR3 is built from 12 residues. Trimming cost V 4 bases and J 10 bases, with 13 bases left between them. The V gene's germline CDR1 is MNHEY and CDR2 SVGAGI.

V usage is TRBV29-1 and J usage is TRBJ2-2; TRBD2 matches 13 bases. The CDR3 is 17 residues long. Germline V gene sequence: CDR1 SQVTM, CDR2 ANQGSEA. The J segment lost 5 bases and the V segment lost 0 bases, leaving 6 bases of the junction unmatched. CDR3 residues: CSVEDPRLAGGTGELFF. In DNA, the CDR3 is TGCAGCGTTGAAGACCCAAGACTAGCGGGAGGTACCGGGGAGCTGTTTTTT.

The chain carries TRBV6-5 and TRBJ2-1; 7 bases agree with TRBD2. Trimming cost V 0 bases and J 2 bases; bases outside gene matches: 1. There are 15 residues in the CDR3. Looked up from germline, CDR1 is MNHEY and CDR2 is SVGAGI. This CDR3 is CASSYSGRAYNEQFF. The CDR3 bases are TGTGCCAGCAGTTACTCGGGGAGGGCCTACAATGAGCAGTTCTTC.

The chain carries TRBV19 and TRBJ2-7; perhaps TRBD2 as D (5 bases). The V end was cut by 0 bases, the J end by 2 bases, with 8 bases between. The V gene's germline CDR1 is LNHDA and CDR2 SQIVND (reference sequence). The length of the CDR3 is 14 residues. DNA of the CDR3: TGTGCCAGTAGTATAGATCTGGGAGCCTACGAGCAGTACTTC. Translated: CASSIDLGAYEQYF.

The rearrangement links TRBV2 to TRBJ2-5; maybe TRBD1 (6 bases). The CDR3 runs 13 residues. Germline CDR1 reads SNHLY; CDR2 reads FYNNEI. Trimming took 4 bases from V and 6 from J, leaving 12 bases between them. The CDR3 spells CASSGGQLQTQYF. CDR3 DNA sequence: TGTGCCAGCAGTGGGGGGCAGTTGCAGACCCAGTACTTC.

The chain recombines TRBV13 with TRBJ2-3; 9 nucleotides line up with TRBD2. Germline loops: CDR1 PRHDT, CDR2 FYEKMQ (reference sequence). Unmatched junction bases numbered 16, after V lost 5 bases and J lost 7 bases. This CDR3 spans 17 amino acids. Here the CDR3 reads CASSPIRGSGSAHTQYF. The CDR3 bases are TGTGCCAGCAGCCCCATCAGGGGTAGCGGGAGCGCCCATACGCAGTATTTT.